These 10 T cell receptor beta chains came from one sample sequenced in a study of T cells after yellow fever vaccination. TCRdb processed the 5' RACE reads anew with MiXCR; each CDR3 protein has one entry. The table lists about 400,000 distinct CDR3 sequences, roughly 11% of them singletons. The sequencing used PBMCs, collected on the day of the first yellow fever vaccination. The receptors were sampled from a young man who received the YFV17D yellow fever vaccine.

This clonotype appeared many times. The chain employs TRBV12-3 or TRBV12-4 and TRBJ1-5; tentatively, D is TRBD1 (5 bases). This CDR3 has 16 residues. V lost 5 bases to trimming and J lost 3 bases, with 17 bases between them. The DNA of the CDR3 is TGTGCCAGCAGTCCGGGGGACCGGTCCTTCAATCAGCCCCAGCATTTT. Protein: CASSPGDRSFNQPQHF.

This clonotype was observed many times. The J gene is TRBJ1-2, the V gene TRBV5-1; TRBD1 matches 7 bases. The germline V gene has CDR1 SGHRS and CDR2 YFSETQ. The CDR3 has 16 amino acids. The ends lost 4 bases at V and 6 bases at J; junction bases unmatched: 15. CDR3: CASSPQTGSSSDGYTF. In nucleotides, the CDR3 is TGCGCCAGCAGCCCTCAGACAGGGTCTTCTTCGGATGGCTACACCTTC. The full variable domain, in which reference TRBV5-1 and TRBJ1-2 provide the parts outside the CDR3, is KAGVTQTPRYLIKTRGQQVTLSCSPISGHRSVSWYQQTPGQGLQFLFEYFSETQRNKGNFPGRFSGRQFSNSRSEMNVSTLELGDSALYLCASSPQTGSSSDGYTFGSGTRLTVV.

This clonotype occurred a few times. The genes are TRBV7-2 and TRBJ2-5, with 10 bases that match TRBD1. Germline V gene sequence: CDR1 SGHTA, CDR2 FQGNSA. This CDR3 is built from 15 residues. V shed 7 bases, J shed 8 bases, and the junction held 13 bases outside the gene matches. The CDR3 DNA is TGTGCCAGCACCGAAAGGGGGGGGACAGGGGTCACCCAGTACTTC. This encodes CASTERGGTGVTQYF.

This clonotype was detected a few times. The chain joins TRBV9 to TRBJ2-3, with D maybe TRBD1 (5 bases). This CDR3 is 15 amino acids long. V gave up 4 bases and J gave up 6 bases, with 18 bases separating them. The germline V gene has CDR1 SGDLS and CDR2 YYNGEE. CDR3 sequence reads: CASSLDSLPGDTQYF. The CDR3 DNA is TGTGCCAGCAGCCTCGACAGTCTACCTGGGGATACGCAGTATTTT.

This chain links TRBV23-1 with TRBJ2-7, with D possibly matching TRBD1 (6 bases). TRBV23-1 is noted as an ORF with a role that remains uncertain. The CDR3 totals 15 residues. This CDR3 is CACSQTTGPSYEQYV. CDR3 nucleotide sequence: TGCGCCTGCAGTCAGACGACAGGACCTTCCTACGAGCAGTACGTC.

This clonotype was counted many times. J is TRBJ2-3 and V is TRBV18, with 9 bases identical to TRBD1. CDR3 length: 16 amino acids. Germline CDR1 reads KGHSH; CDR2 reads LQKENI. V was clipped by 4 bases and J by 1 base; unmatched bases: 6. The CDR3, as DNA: TGTGCCAGCTCACGGGACCGGGACAGGGGCACAGATACGCAGTATTTT. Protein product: CASSRDRDRGTDTQYF.

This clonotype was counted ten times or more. The CDR3: CASSQDIGGGQLEQFF. The CDR3 nucleotides read TGTGCCAGCAGCCAAGATATCGGGGGGGGGCAACTTGAGCAGTTCTTC. The chain is built from TRBV4-2 and TRBJ2-1; 8 bases agree with TRBD2. The germline V gene has CDR1 LGHNA and CDR2 YNFKEQ. The CDR3 totals 16 residues. With V trimmed by 0 bases and J by 9 bases, 10 bases remained unmatched.

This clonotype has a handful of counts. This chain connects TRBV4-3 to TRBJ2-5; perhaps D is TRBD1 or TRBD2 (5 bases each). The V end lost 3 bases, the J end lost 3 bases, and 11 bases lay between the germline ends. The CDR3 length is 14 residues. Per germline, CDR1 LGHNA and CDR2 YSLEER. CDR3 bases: TGCGCCAGCAGCCACGGGCAGGGAGAAGAGACCCAGTACTTC. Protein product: CASSHGQGEETQYF.

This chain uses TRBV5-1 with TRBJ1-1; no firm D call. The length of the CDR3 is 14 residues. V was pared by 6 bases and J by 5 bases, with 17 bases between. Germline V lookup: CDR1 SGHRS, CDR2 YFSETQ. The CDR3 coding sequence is TGCGCCAGCACCTCTATGGGCAGACGTACTGAAGCTTTCTTT. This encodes CASTSMGRRTEAFF.

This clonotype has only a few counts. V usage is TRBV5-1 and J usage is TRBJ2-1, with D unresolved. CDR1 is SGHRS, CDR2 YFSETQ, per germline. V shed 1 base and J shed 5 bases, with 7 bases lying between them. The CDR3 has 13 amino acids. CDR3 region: CASSLPGNNEQFF. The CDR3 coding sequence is TGCGCCAGCAGCTTGCCTGGGAACAATGAGCAGTTCTTC.